Sequencing of this TCR beta chain was carried out in a study of shared clonotypes between healthy human individuals (dated by TCRdb to about 2020). Notes on the research overall: The cohort comprised two women and a few men aged 18 to 49 years. Per donor, three plates each were used for CD4 naive and CD4 memory, two for CD8 naive, and one for CD8 memory. Blood TCR repertoires of five healthy adults were deeply sequenced to estimate repertoire size and the extent of clonotype sharing between individuals. Libraries were prepared and TCR repertoires were sequenced by different laboratories using diverse techniques, in order to increase sequencing depth and limit assay-specific biases. Per donor, leukapheresis produced somewhere between about 0.94 and 9.5 billion PBMCs. Points the paper makes about the study in general: Rarefaction of sorted-subset datasets indicated incomplete sequencing despite the large sequencing depth. Pairwise subsampling indicated that sequencing depth was expected to affect the degree of clonotype sharing among donors. Sampling was restricted to blood, and TCR repertoires in tissues likely differ from the TCR repertoires found in blood. The genetic and exposure-history diversity represented was limited by the small number of donors. Naive subsets generally had larger estimated clonotype richness than memory subsets. Clonotypes shared by all four sorted-subset donors showed higher generation probabilities than non-shared clonotypes. When a few donors were compared, the shared fraction of clonotypes was around 5.1% for naive CD4, roughly 3.4% for naive CD8, more than 2% for memory CD4, and around 0.4% for memory CD8.

CD8 naive samples consisted of CD45RO-negative cells that were positively selected for CCR7, yielding a CD45RA+CCR7+ population without TemRA cells. Healthy HIV-negative adults with no recently reported acute infections or vaccinations were included as donors. Only Caucasian adults living in Nashville, Tennessee, USA were represented among the donors. Blood was obtained by leukapheresis, after which PBMCs were separated by Ficoll-Histopaque density gradient centrifugation and cryopreserved in liquid nitrogen vapor phase. Analytical flow cytometry was used to check the purity and quantity of every magnetically sorted T cell population. Genomic DNA was isolated from every sorted fraction and measured by UV absorbance on a Nanodrop 2000c. V sheds 4 bases and J sheds 5 bases, leaving 17 bases between their ends. There are 15 amino acids in the CDR3, from cysteine to phenylalanine inclusive. CDR3 DNA is the only sequence kept; it has 45 bases, read in frame from the first base. CDR1 PRHDT and CDR2 FYEKMQ are derived from the germline V gene (reference sequence).

Using the deep immunoSEQ assay, TCR CDR3 regions were amplified from genomic DNA by multiplex PCR. Extracted genomic DNA from each cell subset was distributed evenly across all wells of several immunoSEQ 96-well plates, and each plate was treated as a replicate. For sorted subsets, each replicate PCR was loaded with 200 ng genomic DNA, equivalent to 25,000 to 30,000 T cell genomes. Purified libraries were measured with a Qubit 3.0 fluorometer, size-checked on a Bioanalyzer 2100, and measured again with the KAPA Library Quantification kit. A separate single-read 150-cycle Illumina NextSeq 550 flow cell was used to sequence each immunoSEQ 96-well plate. Under the source paper's analysis protocol: The immunoSEQ output contained only junctional sequences without quality scores, so filtering could not match that applied to full-length reads. Sequences were annotated with PyIR, a Python wrapper for IgBLAST v1.9, and V/J genes and CDR3 were assigned using IMGT germline references. Reads were removed for weak V/J assignments (E-value above 1e-6), missing CDR3, stop codons, out-of-frame junctions, or ambiguous translated residues. V3J clonotypes were defined as sequences sharing the same inferred V gene, J gene, and CDR3 amino acid sequence. Percentage overlap between repertoires was computed as shared unique clonotypes divided by the size of the smaller repertoire. Richness of each repertoire was evaluated using RTK rarefaction, the Chao1 estimator, and Recon v2.1 estimates of unobserved clonotypes. Generation probabilities were computed with OLGA for all TCRbeta clonotypes obtained by the gDNA method from a few donors. TCRdb took this table from immuneACCESS and kept in-frame rearrangements with V and J called. Such tables lack part of the clones; where checked against another copy, unresolved V genes explain under half of the gap, and the rest is unexplained. V, J and clone size derive from that table, while D and trimming were established from the DNA sequence. The sample table contains nearly 2 million clones; only one count was recorded for over 85% of them. The ten largest clones represent around 1.2% of the sample.

As regards this clone: The specificity of this receptor is unknown. No base-level quality is on record; no much larger clone is a single base apart.

The chain uses TRBV13 and TRBJ2-5; the D gene is perhaps TRBD1, on 6 matching bases. The TCR was taken from a man between 18 and 35 years old in good health. The specimen sequenced was naive CD8+ T cells sorted from blood. According to the study, the label for this sample's cell subset or site signals: CD45RA+CCR7+. The sequenced DNA: TGTGCCAGCAGCTCCGGCGTCGAGGGGGAGGAGACCCAGTACTTC. This gives the protein CASSSGVEGEETQYF.